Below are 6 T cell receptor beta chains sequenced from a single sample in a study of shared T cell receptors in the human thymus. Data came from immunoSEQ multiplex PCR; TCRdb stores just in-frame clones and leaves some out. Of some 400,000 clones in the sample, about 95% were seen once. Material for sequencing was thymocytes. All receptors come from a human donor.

CDR3: CASSVGLADHTDTQYF. CDR3 sequence (DNA): TGTGCCAGCAGCGTAGGGCTAGCGGACCACACAGATACGCAGTATTTT. The V and J genes are TRBV9 and TRBJ2-3, with 7 bases matching TRBD2. The CDR3 contains 16 residues. V was pared by 0 bases and J by 2 bases, with 6 bases of the junction left unmatched. The germline V gene encodes CDR1 SGDLS and CDR2 YYNGEE.

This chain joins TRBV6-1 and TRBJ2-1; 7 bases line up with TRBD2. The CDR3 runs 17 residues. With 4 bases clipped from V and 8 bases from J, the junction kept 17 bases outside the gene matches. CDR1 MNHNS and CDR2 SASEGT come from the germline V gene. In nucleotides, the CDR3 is TGTGCCAGCAGTGTAAGGAGGGACTATAACATGGTGGATGAGCAGTTCTTC. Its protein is CASSVRRDYNMVDEQFF.

CDR3 amino acids: CASSLRLSGANVLTF. The CDR3 coding sequence is TGCGCCAGCAGCCTTCGACTGTCTGGGGCCAACGTCCTGACTTTC. The chain employs TRBV5-1 and TRBJ2-6; D is unclear. The V and J ends lost 4 bases and 1 base respectively, with 9 bases between them. Germline-derived CDR1 and CDR2 are SGHRS and YFSETQ. The CDR3 length is 15 residues.

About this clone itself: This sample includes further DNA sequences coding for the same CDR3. CDR3 coding DNA: TGTGCCAGCAGTTTTAGCGCGGAGACCCAGTACTTC. Protein sequence: CASSFSAETQYF. V gene TRBV28 combines with J gene TRBJ2-5, with D possibly being TRBD2 (5 bases). V lost 3 bases, J lost 5 bases, and 7 bases lay in between. The CDR3 runs to 12 residues. Germline values: CDR1 MDHEN, CDR2 SYDVKM. The whole variable domain, filled in from reference TRBV28 and TRBJ2-5, reads DVKVTQSSRYLVKRTGEKVFLECVQDMDHENMFWYRQDPGLGLRLIYFSYDVKMKEKGDIPEGYSVSREKKERFSLILESASTNQTSMYLCASSFSAETQYFGPGTRLLVL.

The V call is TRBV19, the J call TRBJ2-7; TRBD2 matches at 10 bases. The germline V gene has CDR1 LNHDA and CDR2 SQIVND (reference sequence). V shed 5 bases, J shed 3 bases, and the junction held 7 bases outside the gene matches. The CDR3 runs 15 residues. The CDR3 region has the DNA TGTGCCAGTAGTCCTACTAGCGGGACCTACTACGAGCAGTACTTC. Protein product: CASSPTSGTYYEQYF. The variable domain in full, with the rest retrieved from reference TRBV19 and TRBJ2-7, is DGGITQSPKYLFRKEGQNVTLSCEQNLNHDAMYWYRQDPGQGLRLIYYSQIVNDFQKGDIAEGYSVSREKKESFPLTVTSAQKNPTAFYLCASSPTSGTYYEQYFGPGTRLTVT.

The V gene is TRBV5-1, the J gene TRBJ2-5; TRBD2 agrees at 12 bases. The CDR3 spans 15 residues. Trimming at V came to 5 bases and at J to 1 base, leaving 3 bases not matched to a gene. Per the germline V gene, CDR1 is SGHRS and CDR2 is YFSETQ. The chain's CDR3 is CASSSSGRGQETQYF. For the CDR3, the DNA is TGCGCCAGCAGTTCTAGCGGGAGGGGCCAAGAGACCCAGTACTTC.